In this sample, the clone carrying this T cell receptor beta chain turned up a few times. This record belongs to a study of spatial heterogeneity in lung cancer. Time point denoted: blood at routine non-recurrence follow-up after resection. Unsorted samples of tumor, nontumor lung or frozen PBMC had their whole RNA sequenced. This CDR3 contains 14 residues. Per germline, CDR1 SGHTS and CDR2 YDEGEE. Trimming removed 1 base from V and 0 bases from J, with 7 bases in between. TCRdb re-analysed the 5' RACE reads in MiXCR, keeping a single row per CDR3 protein. The sample records 95,000 to 130,000 distinct CDR3 sequences, more than 10% being singletons.

Specimen: PBMCs, collected at follow-up. The receptor was isolated from a male donor with early-stage non-small cell lung cancer. This rearrangement joins TRBV5-8 to TRBJ1-1; D remains ambiguous. Here the CDR3 DNA reads TGTGCCAGCAGCTTGCCGGGGTTGAACACTGAAGCTTTCTTT. Amino acids: CASSLPGLNTEAFF.